Following are 22 T cell receptor beta chains from one sample sequenced in a study of cytomegalovirus exposure and HLA in healthy donors (dated by TCRdb to 2015 to 2018). Library construction relied on the immunoSEQ multiplex PCR assay. For the multiplex PCR, a mixture combining 60 forward primers for TCR Vbeta segments and 13 reverse primers for TCR Jbeta segments was used. Sourced from immuneACCESS, this table was stored by TCRdb with only in-frame sequences that have V and J called. A share of the clones is absent; for the studies checked, an unresolved V gene accounts for under half, and the remainder has no known explanation. The sample table records 150,000 to 200,000 clones; roughly 84% of these occur just once. Together, the top ten hold approximately 2.5% of the sample. Sequences were obtained from PBMCs. These TCRs come from a man aged 30 to 39 in good health and CMV-seropositive.

The chain employs TRBV25-1 and TRBJ2-2; 7 bases are a match to TRBD1. This CDR3 is 15 amino acids long. V was clipped by 6 bases and J by 4 bases; unmatched bases: 8. CDR1 and CDR2 from the germline V gene are MGHDK and SYGVNS. The CDR3 bases are TGTGCCAGCAGACAAGGGGGCAGCGGCACCGGGGAGCTGTTTTTT. This encodes CASRQGGSGTGELFF.

The V gene is TRBV4-3, the J gene TRBJ1-1; no definite D call. The V and J ends lost 0 bases and 0 bases respectively, with 8 bases between them. The germline CDR1 and CDR2 sequences are LGHNA and YSLEER. CDR3 size: 15 residues. The CDR3 nucleotides are TGCGCCAGCAGCCAAGAGGCCGCGGTGAACACTGAAGCTTTCTTT. This gives the protein CASSQEAAVNTEAFF.

J is TRBJ1-4 and V is TRBV4-3; TRBD1 matches at 7 bases. Germline loops: CDR1 LGHNA, CDR2 YSLEER. CDR3 size: 15 residues. V trimming: 3 bases; J trimming: 13 bases; junction bases outside the gene matches: 14. CDR3 protein: CASSQDGQALGGLFF. As DNA, the CDR3 is TGCGCCAGCAGCCAGGATGGACAGGCTTTAGGGGGACTGTTTTTT.

The chain combines TRBV7-3 with TRBJ2-2; the D gene is possibly TRBD2 (5 bases). Looked up from germline, CDR1 is SGHTA and CDR2 is FQGTGA. Trimming removed 5 bases at V and 0 bases at J, with 13 bases between. CDR3 length: 16 residues. Here the CDR3 DNA reads TGTGCCAGCAGCCCTGAGAGGGCGACGAACACCGGGGAGCTGTTTTTT. It specifies CASSPERATNTGELFF.

This chain connects TRBV29-1 to TRBJ1-1; possibly TRBD1 for D (5 bases). Trimming removed 7 bases from V and 5 bases from J, with 14 bases in between. Looked up from germline, CDR1 is SQVTM and CDR2 is ANQGSEA. The length of the CDR3 is 12 residues. CDR3 in DNA: TGCAGCGCATGCGGGGGACGGACTGAAGCTTTCTTT. It translates to CSACGGRTEAFF.

This clone was counted between two and nine times. The chain carries TRBV7-3 and TRBJ2-2; 7 bases are shared with TRBD2. J gave up 8 bases and V 1 base, and 4 bases lay outside the gene matches. From germline, CDR1 is SGHTA and CDR2 FQGTGA. The CDR3 length is 14 residues. DNA for the CDR3: TGTGCCAGCAGCTTAAGGGACTACCTGGGGGAGCTGTTTTTT. This sequence encodes CASSLRDYLGELFF.

This clone has a single count. V is TRBV9 and J is TRBJ2-2; 8 bases agree with TRBD1. Germline V gene sequence: CDR1 SGDLS, CDR2 YYNGEE. V lost 7 bases and J lost 7; bases outside the gene matches: 12. The length of the CDR3 is 15 residues. The CDR3 is CASGGVRGQDGELFF. CDR3 DNA: TGTGCCAGCGGCGGCGTCAGGGGGCAGGACGGGGAGCTGTTTTTT.

The chain couples TRBV4-2 to TRBJ2-5; D possibly corresponds to TRBD1 (8 bases). The germline V gene encodes CDR1 LGHNA and CDR2 YNFKEQ. Between the trimmed V and J ends, which lost 3 bases and 2 bases, there was a span of 19 bases. CDR3 length equals 17 residues. The DNA of the CDR3 is TGTGCCAGCAGCCAGACCACAGGGGGGGGTCGGCAAGAGACCCAGTACTTC. It codes for CASSQTTGGGRQETQYF.

This clone came up once. The chain carries TRBV5-1 and TRBJ2-1, with TRBD2 matching 7 bases. V dropped 0 bases and J dropped 3; count of bases not matched to a gene: 6. This CDR3 spans 16 amino acids. In germline, CDR1 is SGHRS, CDR2 YFSETQ. In DNA form, the CDR3 reads TGCGCCAGCAGCTTGGGACGGGGGGAGTACTACAATGAGCAGTTCTTC. This sequence encodes CASSLGRGEYYNEQFF.

This clone was counted a few times. V usage is TRBV4-3 and J usage is TRBJ1-2; no definite D call. From germline, CDR1 is LGHNA and CDR2 YSLEER. V dropped 0 bases and J dropped 4 bases, with 9 bases sitting between them. The CDR3 contains 14 residues. The CDR3 spells CASSQDPGPYGYTF. CDR3 in DNA: TGCGCCAGCAGCCAAGATCCTGGGCCCTATGGCTACACCTTC.

The J gene is TRBJ2-5, the V gene TRBV6-1, with D possibly being TRBD1 (5 bases). The germline CDR1 and CDR2 sequences are MNHNS and SASEGT. The ends were cut back, 1 base at V and 1 base at J, with 7 bases in the middle. The CDR3 covers 14 residues. The DNA for the CDR3 is TGTGCCAGCAGTGAAGGACAGATCCAAGAGACCCAGTACTTC. It encodes CASSEGQIQETQYF.

The chain is built from TRBV2 and TRBJ2-3, with D possibly matching TRBD2 (5 bases). Trimming shortened V by 1 base and J by 4 bases, and 15 bases separated the two germline ends. The CDR3 contains 16 residues. The germline gives CDR1 SNHLY, CDR2 FYNNEI. The CDR3 DNA reads as TGTGCCAGCAGTGAAGATACGGGAACCGATGCAGATACGCAGTATTTT. This translates into CASSEDTGTDADTQYF. The full variable domain, rest sourced from reference TRBV2 and TRBJ2-3, is EPEVTQTPSHQVTQMGQEVILRCVPISNHLYFYWYRQILGQKVEFLVSFYNNEISEKSEIFDDQFSVERPDGSNFTLKIRSTKLEDSAMYFCASSEDTGTDADTQYFGPGTRLTVL.

The J gene is TRBJ1-5, the V gene TRBV2; D is perhaps TRBD1 (6 bases). V shed 7 bases and J shed 4 bases, with 17 bases lying between them. CDR1 SNHLY and CDR2 FYNNEI come from the germline V gene. This CDR3 spans 15 amino acids. CDR3: CASTPNGQTNQPQHF. DNA for the CDR3: TGTGCCAGCACACCGAATGGACAGACTAATCAGCCCCAGCATTTT.

This clone was seen only once. The V call is TRBV11-2, the J call TRBJ1-4, with TRBD1 identical over 9 bases. The CDR3 is 15 amino acids. Trimming cost V 8 bases and J 7 bases; bases outside gene matches: 11. CDR1 is SGHAT and CDR2 is FQNNGV in the germline V gene. The CDR3 sequence: CASGKRTGESEKLFF. CDR3 nucleotide sequence: TGTGCCAGCGGCAAAAGGACAGGGGAAAGTGAAAAACTGTTTTTT.

V and J are TRBV4-2 and TRBJ2-2, with D unclear. This CDR3 spans 14 amino acids. The germline V and J ends were trimmed by 1 base and 5 bases, with 8 bases remaining between them. CDR1 and CDR2 (germline): LGHNA, YNFKEQ. CDR3 loop: CASSQAWPTGELFF. The CDR3 DNA is TGTGCCAGCAGCCAAGCTTGGCCTACCGGGGAGCTGTTTTTT.

This chain links TRBV7-9 with TRBJ1-1; no clear D. The CDR3 is 13 residues long. Germline V gene sequence: CDR1 SEHNR, CDR2 FQNEAQ (reference sequence). V was pared by 3 bases and J by 5 bases, with 10 bases between. The CDR3 DNA sequence: TGTGCCAGCAGCTTCGGGGAACGTACTGAAGCTTTCTTT. Translating it yields CASSFGERTEAFF.

This clone was counted a few times. The chain combines TRBV4-3 with TRBJ2-7; 10 nucleotides line up with TRBD1. Unmatched junction bases numbered 6, after V lost 3 bases and J lost 4 bases. CDR3 length: 15 residues. The germline V gene has CDR1 LGHNA and CDR2 YSLEER. The CDR3 coding sequence is TGCGCCAGCAGCCAGCCGGGACAGGGGATTTACGAGCAGTACTTC. Amino acid sequence: CASSQPGQGIYEQYF.

This rearrangement joins TRBV7-9 to TRBJ1-5, with 7 bases that match TRBD1. The CDR3 has 15 residues. Unmatched junction bases numbered 11, after V lost 5 bases and J lost 7 bases. In germline, CDR1 is SEHNR, CDR2 FQNEAQ (reference sequence). CDR3 region: CASSQELEGGQPQHF. The CDR3 DNA is TGTGCCAGCAGCCAAGAGTTAGAAGGGGGCCAGCCCCAGCATTTT.

The rearrangement joins TRBV15 to TRBJ2-7; D unresolved. The ends were cut back, 2 bases at V and 4 bases at J, with 6 bases in the middle. This CDR3 has 12 amino acids. Germline-derived CDR1 and CDR2 are LNHNV and YYDKDF (reference sequence). As DNA, the CDR3 is TGTGCCACCAGCAGAAACGGGTACGAGCAGTACTTC. This codes for CATSRNGYEQYF.

V usage is TRBV9 and J usage is TRBJ2-1; 10 nucleotides agree with TRBD2. Germline loops: CDR1 SGDLS, CDR2 YYNGEE. With 0 bases clipped from V and 8 bases from J, the junction kept 5 bases outside the gene matches. The CDR3 has 15 residues. The CDR3 sequence is CASSVVSSGSYEQFF. As DNA, the CDR3 is TGTGCCAGCAGCGTAGTGTCTAGCGGGAGCTATGAGCAGTTCTTC.

This chain uses TRBV5-1 with TRBJ1-4, with 9 positions matching TRBD1. CDR3 length equals 16 residues. V shed 2 bases, J shed 8 bases, and the junction held 10 bases outside the gene matches. CDR1 and CDR2 (germline): SGHRS, YFSETQ. The CDR3 nucleotides read TGCGCCAGCAGCTTTGGGACAGGGAGAGGAGGAGAAAAACTGTTTTTT. It encodes CASSFGTGRGGEKLFF.

The chain has TRBV29-1 and TRBJ2-1; 7 nucleotides align to TRBD2. CDR3 length: 15 amino acids. CDR1 SQVTM and CDR2 ANQGSEA come from the germline V gene. Trimming at V came to 7 bases and at J to 0 bases, leaving 9 bases not matched to a gene. CDR3 sequence reads: CSASGTSLSYNEQFF. The DNA for the CDR3 is TGCAGCGCGAGCGGGACGAGCCTCTCCTACAATGAGCAGTTCTTC.